This TCR beta chain appears in the sequencing data of a study of OX40 agonist ivuxolimab in advanced cancers. About the research overall: At doses from 0.01 to 10 mg/kg, patients were given intravenous ivuxolimab every 2 weeks.

Trimming shortened V by 7 bases and J by 8 bases, and 17 bases separated the two germline ends. The germline CDR1 and CDR2 sequences are SQVTM and ANQGSEA. This CDR3 spans 12 amino acids. TCRdb's copy holds only in-frame clones and misses some; the assay was immunoSEQ multiplex PCR. The sample has approximately 50,000 clones, 70% to 80% seen once. This specimen consisted of CD4+ or CD8+ T cells sorted from blood, obtained in a trial of the OX40 agonist ivuxolimab. This sequence joins TRBV29-1 and TRBJ1-2, with unresolved D. The sequence came from an adult with an advanced solid tumor such as melanoma, head and neck, liver or kidney cancer. This chain's CDR3 is CSAYELGKGYTF. CDR3 DNA: TGCAGCGCCTATGAACTAGGAAAAGGCTACACCTTC.